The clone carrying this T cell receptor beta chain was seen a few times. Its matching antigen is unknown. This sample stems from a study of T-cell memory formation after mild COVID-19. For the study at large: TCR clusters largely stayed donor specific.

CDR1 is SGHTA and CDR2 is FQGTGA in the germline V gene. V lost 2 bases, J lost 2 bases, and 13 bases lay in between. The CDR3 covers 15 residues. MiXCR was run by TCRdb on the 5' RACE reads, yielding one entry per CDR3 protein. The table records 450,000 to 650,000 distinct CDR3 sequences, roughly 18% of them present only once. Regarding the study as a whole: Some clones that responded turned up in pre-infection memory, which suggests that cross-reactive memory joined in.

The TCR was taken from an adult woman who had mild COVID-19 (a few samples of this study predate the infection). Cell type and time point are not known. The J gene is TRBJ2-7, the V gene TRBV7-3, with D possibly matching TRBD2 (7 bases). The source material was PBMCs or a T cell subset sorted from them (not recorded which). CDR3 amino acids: CASSLFGGTTYEQYF. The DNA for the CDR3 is TGTGCCAGCAGCTTATTCGGGGGGACAACCTACGAGCAGTACTTC. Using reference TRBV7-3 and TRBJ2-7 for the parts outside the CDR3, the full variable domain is GAGVSQTPSNKVTEKGKYVELRCDPISGHTALYWYRQSLGQGPEFLIYFQGTGAADDSGLPNDRFFAVRPEGSVSTLKIQRTERGDSAVYLCASSLFGGTTYEQYFGPGTRLTVT.